These 12 T cell receptor beta chains originate from one sample sequenced in a study of PD-1 blockade in classical Hodgkin lymphoma. Each and every patient relapsed after autologous stem cell transplantation, and patients got differing brentuximab vedotin exposure. Using immunoSEQ multiplex PCR, the repertoire was profiled, and TCRdb retains in-frame clones only, with some absent. The sample yields over 50,000 clones, over 70% seen once. The sequenced sample was peripheral blood mononuclear cells (PBMCs), obtained at baseline. The receptor source for this set is a human donor with classical Hodgkin lymphoma.

The chain is built from TRBV18 and TRBJ1-2, with D unresolved. Germline V lookup: CDR1 KGHSH, CDR2 LQKENI. Trimming removed 0 bases at V and 6 bases at J, with 8 bases between. This CDR3 is 13 amino acids long. The CDR3 region is CASSPPANNGYTF. CDR3 nucleotide sequence: TGTGCCAGCTCACCACCGGCGAACAATGGCTACACCTTC.

This clone was found a few times. In DNA, the CDR3 is TGTGCCAGCAGCCACCCGCGGGGGAGCCTTAACATTCAGTACTTC. Its protein product is CASSHPRGSLNIQYF. The genes are TRBV7-9 and TRBJ2-4; TRBD2 agrees at 7 bases. Germline trimming cut 5 bases from V and 7 bases from J; bases unmatched to any gene: 11. The CDR3 loop spans 15 amino acids. Germline V gene sequence: CDR1 SEHNR, CDR2 FQNEAQ (reference sequence). Full variable domain (missing parts from reference TRBV7-9 and TRBJ2-4): DTGVSQNPRHKITKRGQNVTFRCDPISEHNRLYWYRQTLGQGPEFLTYFQNEAQLEKSRLLSDRFSAERPKGSFSTLEIQRTEQGDSAMYLCASSHPRGSLNIQYFGAGTRLSVL.

The genes are TRBV5-8 and TRBJ1-5, with D possibly matching TRBD1 (5 bases). V shed 3 bases and J shed 4 bases, with 14 bases lying between them. The CDR3 has 15 amino acids. Germline V lookup: CDR1 SGHTS, CDR2 YDEGEE. CDR3 sequence reads: CASSWGQIGNQPQHF. In DNA form, the CDR3 reads TGTGCCAGCAGCTGGGGCCAGATCGGGAATCAGCCCCAGCATTTT. The whole variable domain, remainder taken from reference TRBV5-8 and TRBJ1-5, is EAGVTQSPTHLIKTRGQQATLRCSPISGHTSVYWYQQALGLGLQFLLWYDEGEERNRGNFPPRFSGRQFPNYSSELNVNALELEDSALYLCASSWGQIGNQPQHFGDGTRLSIL.

This clone has more than one count but fewer than ten. For the CDR3, the DNA is TGTGCCTGGAGCGGGAATCACCACGAGCAGTACTTC. It codes for CAWSGNHHEQYF. The V and J genes are TRBV30 and TRBJ2-7, with a tentative D call TRBD2 (5 bases). CDR3 length: 12 amino acids. The germline gives CDR1 GTSNPN, CDR2 SVGIG (reference sequence). Trimming shortened V by 3 bases and J by 5 bases, and 11 bases separated the two germline ends.

The chain combines TRBV15 with TRBJ2-1; 10 nucleotides match TRBD2. Germline V gene sequence: CDR1 LNHNV, CDR2 YYDKDF (reference sequence). The CDR3 loop spans 18 amino acids. The trim removed 4 bases at V and 1 base at J, leaving 10 bases unmatched. The CDR3 bases are TGTGCCACCAGCAAGGTAGTCCTAGCGGGAGTGTCCTACAATGAGCAGTTCTTC. Translating it yields CATSKVVLAGVSYNEQFF.

The rearrangement joins TRBV30 to TRBJ1-1; 7 bases are shared with TRBD1. This CDR3 spans 15 amino acids. Germline V CDR1 and CDR2: GTSNPN, SVGIG (reference sequence). With V trimmed by 2 bases and J by 5 bases, 11 bases remained unmatched. DNA of the CDR3: TGTGCCTGGAGTTCCCTGTGGGGGGGACAGACTGAAGCTTTCTTT. Its protein product is CAWSSLWGGQTEAFF.

The chain combines TRBV4-1 with TRBJ1-1, with D maybe TRBD1 (5 bases). CDR1 and CDR2 (germline): MGHRA, YSYEKL. Trimming took off 4 bases at V and 7 bases at J, with 16 bases between the two ends. The CDR3 has 14 residues. CDR3 in amino acids: CASSLQPGTYEAFF. The CDR3 region has the DNA TGCGCCAGCAGCCTACAGCCCGGGACTTATGAAGCTTTCTTT.

This clone was counted once. The chain links TRBV2 to TRBJ2-2; 11 positions agree with TRBD1. This CDR3 has 15 residues. Trimming cost V 7 bases and J 7 bases; bases outside gene matches: 8. CDR1 and CDR2 (germline): SNHLY, FYNNEI. CDR3 nucleotides: TGTGCCAGCACCTCGGACAGGGGGCAAGGCGGGGAGCTGTTTTTT. Its translation is CASTSDRGQGGELFF.

The rearrangement links TRBV6-1 to TRBJ2-7; D call uncertain. With 5 bases removed from V and 2 bases from J, the gap between germline ends came to 13 bases. CDR3 length: 14 amino acids. CDR1 and CDR2 from the germline V gene are MNHNS and SASEGT. The CDR3 loop is CASSTGPVTYEQYV. CDR3 bases: TGTGCCAGCAGTACGGGCCCGGTTACCTACGAGCAGTACGTC.

This rearrangement joins TRBV6-1 to TRBJ1-2, with 7 bases aligning to TRBD1. The CDR3 is 17 amino acids. The ends lost 2 bases at V and 1 base at J; junction bases unmatched: 10. CDR1 is MNHNS, CDR2 SASEGT, per germline. CDR3 residues: CASSETWTGVINYGYTF. In DNA, the CDR3 is TGTGCCAGCAGTGAAACGTGGACAGGCGTTATTAACTATGGCTACACCTTC.

CDR3 sequence reads: CASSYPTASTDTQYF. Written as DNA, the CDR3 is TGTGCCAGCAGCTACCCCACGGCTAGCACAGATACGCAGTATTTT. The chain combines TRBV6-6 with TRBJ2-3, with D unclear. V was shortened by 6 bases and J by 0 bases, with 13 bases between the two germline ends. Germline assignment: CDR1 MNHNY and CDR2 SVGAGI (reference sequence). CDR3 length: 15 residues.

To note about this clone: Distinct nucleotide sequences in the sample also encode this CDR3. The chain employs TRBV9 and TRBJ2-3, with TRBD1 matching 11 bases. The CDR3 loop spans 15 amino acids. V lost 2 bases to trimming and J lost 5 bases; unmatched junction nucleotides: 4. Germline CDR1 reads SGDLS; CDR2 reads YYNGEE. The CDR3 DNA reads as TGTGCCAGCAGCGTTGGACAGGGGGCGGGAGATACGCAGTATTTT. Translated, it gives CASSVGQGAGDTQYF.